This TCR beta chain was identified in a study of Ad26.COV2.S vaccination and SARS-CoV-2 variants. Study-wide results and caveats: Participants in the vaccine arm had higher spike-specific TCR breadth; placebo recipients had lower. Measures of TCR breadth and depth may have fallen short of total T cell responses.

This clone showed up just once. Antigen specificity is unknown. Regarding treatment: around 19 received Ad26.COV2.S at low or high dose, single or two shots; roughly five received placebo; per-sample allocation not given. The samples were gathered on day 63 after the first injection of vaccine or placebo. Participants' vaccine, an Ad26 vector, delivered Wuhan-strain SARS-CoV-2 spike. Using immunoSEQ multiplex PCR, the repertoire was profiled, and TCRdb retains in-frame clones only, with some absent. The sample records some 460,000 clones, 80% to 90% being singletons. V was shortened by 0 bases and J by 6 bases, with 14 bases between the two germline ends. This CDR3 is 14 amino acids long. Germline CDR1 is SQVTM and CDR2 is ANQGSEA.

Sequencing used peripheral blood, obtained in a trial of Ad26.COV2.S vaccine versus placebo. The sequence derives from a person between 18 and 59 years old who received the Ad26.COV2.S COVID-19 vaccine or a placebo. V usage is TRBV29-1 and J usage is TRBJ1-1; possibly TRBD1 for D (5 bases). In DNA, the CDR3 is TGCAGCGTTGAAGATCGTAGTCAGGGACCTGAAGCTTTCTTT. Translating it yields CSVEDRSQGPEAFF.